These 8 T cell receptor beta chains were sequenced from one sample in a study of blood T cell repertoires in COVID-19. Assay used: immunoSEQ multiplex PCR; TCRdb lists only in-frame clones, some missing. The sample includes hundreds of thousands of clones, roughly 90% of them seen just once. Sequenced sample: PBMCs or T cells enriched from blood (not recorded which). Receptor source: a middle-aged woman who had recovered from COVID-19.

In its sample, this clone was seen a few times. The chain uses TRBV28 and TRBJ2-3; 10 nucleotides line up with TRBD2. The CDR3 loop spans 16 amino acids. Trimming cost V 3 bases and J 2 bases; bases outside gene matches: 5. The germline CDR1 and CDR2 sequences are MDHEN and SYDVKM. The DNA for the CDR3 is TGTGCCAGCAGTTTTACGACTAGCGGGCCCACAGATACGCAGTATTTT. Protein: CASSFTTSGPTDTQYF.

The chain couples TRBV6-5 to TRBJ2-7; 11 bases line up with TRBD2. V lost 0 bases to trimming and J lost 1 base; unmatched junction nucleotides: 2. CDR1 and CDR2 from the germline V gene are MNHEY and SVGAGI. The CDR3 sequence is 16 residues long. The CDR3 is CASSYSLAGGSYEQYF. In DNA, the CDR3 is TGTGCCAGCAGTTACTCGCTAGCGGGGGGTTCCTACGAGCAGTACTTC.

The gene calls are TRBV6-2 or TRBV6-3 and TRBJ2-3; 12 bases are a match to TRBD2. The germline V gene has CDR1 MNHEY and CDR2 SVGEGT. The CDR3 contains 16 residues. J lost 5 bases, V lost 5 bases, and 8 bases had no gene match. The CDR3 region is CASSHLAGGHEDTQYF. The CDR3 coding sequence is TGTGCCAGCAGTCACCTAGCGGGGGGGCATGAAGATACGCAGTATTTT.

The chain is built from TRBV9 and TRBJ2-5, with TRBD1 identical over 7 bases. This CDR3 is built from 14 residues. The trim removed 4 bases at V and 1 base at J, leaving 4 bases unmatched. Germline lookup yields CDR1 SGDLS and CDR2 YYNGEE. The CDR3 DNA is TGTGCCAGCAGCCCCCGGACAGGCCAAGAGACCCAGTACTTC. Protein: CASSPRTGQETQYF.

V gene TRBV15 combines with J gene TRBJ2-6; D call uncertain. V was cut by 0 bases and J by 0 bases, with 3 bases left in between. The CDR3 length is 15 residues. Germline CDR1 is LNHNV and CDR2 is YYDKDF (reference sequence). The CDR3 nucleotides are TGTGCCACCAGCAGAGATCGCTCTGGGGCCAACGTCCTGACTTTC. It translates to CATSRDRSGANVLTF.

Worth noting for this clone: The same CDR3 is also encoded by other DNA sequences in this sample. The V and J genes are TRBV24-1 and TRBJ2-1; 10 bases agree with TRBD1. CDR1 and CDR2 (germline): KGHDR, SFDVKD. V trimming: 3 bases; J trimming: 7 bases; junction bases outside the gene matches: 8. The CDR3 is made up of 16 amino acids. CDR3 sequence: CATSDPGQGSYNEQFF. The CDR3 DNA is TGTGCCACCAGTGATCCGGGACAGGGGAGTTATAATGAGCAGTTCTTC.

About this clone itself: The junction and the germline gene differ at one end; a read error may be behind it. The chain employs TRBV7-2 and TRBJ2-5; 8 bases match TRBD2. Germline lookup yields CDR1 SGHTA and CDR2 FQGNSA. The CDR3 consists of 14 residues. Written as DNA, the CDR3 is TGTGCCAGCAGTTTAGGCAGCGGGAGCAAGACCCAGTACTTC. Protein product: CASSLGSGSKTQYF.

The rearrangement joins TRBV5-1 to TRBJ2-2; a weak D match, TRBD1 (6 bases). Germline V CDR1 and CDR2: SGHRS, YFSETQ. The CDR3 sequence is 14 residues long. V was cut by 4 bases and J by 8 bases, with 15 bases left in between. The CDR3 sequence is CASSDTGTVGELFF. The CDR3 region has the DNA TGCGCCAGCAGCGACACAGGGACGGTGGGGGAGCTGTTTTTT.